This section outlines one T cell receptor beta chain sequence together with its context. This record comes from a study of shared clonotypes between healthy human individuals. Naive CD8 isolation took CD45RO-negative cells positively selected for CCR7 and excluded terminally differentiated effector memory CD45RA+ cells. This table comes from immunoSEQ multiplex PCR, and its TCRdb copy is limited to in-frame clones, with some not included. The sample includes hundreds of thousands of clones, approximately 95% of them seen just once. V lost 4 bases and J lost 0, with 13 bases in between. The CDR3 covers 16 residues. Germline assignment: CDR1 MGHRA and CDR2 YSYEKL.

The clonotype was recovered from a woman in her 30s in good health. The rearrangement links TRBV4-1 to TRBJ2-4; no firm D call. The sample taken for sequencing was naive CD8+ T cells sorted from blood. CDR3 sequence: CASSPRVALAKNIQYF. The CDR3 DNA is TGCGCCAGCAGCCCCCGGGTCGCTTTAGCCAAAAACATTCAGTACTTC.